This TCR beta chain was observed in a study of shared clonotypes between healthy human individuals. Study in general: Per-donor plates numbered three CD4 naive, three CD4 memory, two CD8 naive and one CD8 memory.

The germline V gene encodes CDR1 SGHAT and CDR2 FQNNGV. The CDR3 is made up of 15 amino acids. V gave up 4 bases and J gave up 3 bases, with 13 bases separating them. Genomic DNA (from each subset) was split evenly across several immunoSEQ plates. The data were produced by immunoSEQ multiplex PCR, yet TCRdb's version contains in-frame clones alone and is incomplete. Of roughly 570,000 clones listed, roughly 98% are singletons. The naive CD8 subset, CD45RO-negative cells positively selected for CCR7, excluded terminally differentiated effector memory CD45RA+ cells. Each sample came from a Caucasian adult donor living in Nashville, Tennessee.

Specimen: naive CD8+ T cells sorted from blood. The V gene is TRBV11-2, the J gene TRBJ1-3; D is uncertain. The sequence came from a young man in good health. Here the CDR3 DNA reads TGTGCCAGCAGCTCGGGATCCGGTCGTGGAAACACCATATATTTT. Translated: CASSSGSGRGNTIYF.